This TCR beta chain was documented in a study of cytomegalovirus exposure and HLA in healthy donors (dated by TCRdb to the late 2010s). About the investigation overall: In an earlier analysis of some 550 of the donors, approximately 260 Gb of sequence data and just under 120 million unique TCR beta sequences from 180 million or so T cells were reported. Every discovery cohort repertoire had been produced on one sequencing platform. The study was designed to test whether signatures of past pathogen exposure could be identified by cataloging public T cell receptors. The study used immunosequencing to profile the T cell repertoires of approximately 640 subjects and linked those repertoires to cytomegalovirus serostatus. Genome-wide SNP genotypes for about 65% of the roughly 670 donors were used in a later genetic analysis, which treated that subset as a discovery cohort. On average, 235,054 unique TCR beta nucleotide sequences were sequenced per donor among 350 to 400 genotyped donors of the cohort, with roughly 19% of those sequences being non-productive. About 320 gigabases of sequencing data and 70 million to 100 million unique TCR sequences were included in an early release covering 550 to 650 HLA-typed donors. Besides the first cohort of more than 650 subjects, a separate validation cohort made up of 120 different subjects was used. Both class I and class II loci were covered by HLA typing, at four-digit resolution. Of the 398 genotyped donors, over 65% fell in the genetic ancestry cluster associated with self-reported Caucasian donors. Donor age, sex, ethnicity and CMV serostatus were compiled alongside the repertoire data. Rather than drawing on any new phenotypic data, the later analysis identified candidate immune exposures from TCR beta sequences and the way those sequences occurred across donors. Four or five DR-DQ haplotypes were handled as single units for association and clustering because linkage in the cohort was strong. Typing coverage varied by locus: 629-630 donors for A, B, C, DRB1 and DQB1; more than 500 for DQA1; over 600 for DPA1; roughly 450 for DPB1. High-throughput TCR immunosequencing, statistical association of individual TCRs with disease status, and machine learning were combined to predict cytomegalovirus infection status. A later analysis re-analyzed previously published TCR beta repertoires from 550 to 700 donors and added high-resolution HLA genotyping to study TCR occurrence patterns. An earlier analysis of 587 of the donors used high-throughput TCR beta sequencing to judge whether each TCR beta V gene segment behaved as functional or pseudogenic.

As to this clone: Its recognized antigen is unknown. It has no much larger one-base neighbor in the sample; base qualities were not kept.

The protocol used for the library was the immunoSEQ multiplex PCR assay. A mixture of 60 forward primers for TCR Vbeta segments and 13 reverse primers for TCR Jbeta segments was used in the multiplex PCR. The CDR3 region of rearranged TCR beta genes was amplified from genomic DNA with a multiplex PCR assay. The amplified TCR beta libraries were sequenced on the Illumina HiSeq System as 87-base-pair reads. The study's own analysis went as follows. Across the 640 or so repertoires, a later analysis counted roughly 77 million unique TCR beta chains, approximately 12 million of which were shared by at least two donors. To remove PCR and sequencing errors, raw reads were error-corrected and collapsed into unique sequences using a nearest-neighbor algorithm that merged closely related sequences. CDR3 sequences were aligned to IMGT reference sequences to assign V, D and J gene segments. For a sequence to be retained, a match of at least six nucleotides was required to both a V gene segment and a J gene segment. A rearrangement was called productive if the CDR3 had no stop codons and remained in frame with V and J, and every other rearrangement was called non-productive. Following IMGT convention, CDR3 was defined as the stretch from the second conserved V-encoded cysteine up to the conserved J-encoded phenylalanine. The earlier analysis of some 540 of the donors excluded any sequence lacking an unambiguous match to a single V gene segment. In an earlier analysis of approximately 610 of the donors, V segments were called functional above 56.7% productive rearrangements and were called segregating when the between-donor standard deviation exceeded 5%. A statistical classification framework was developed to diagnose cytomegalovirus status using the catalog of TCR beta chain sequences. In a later analysis, V and J genes were assigned by comparing TCR nucleotide sequences against IMGT/GENE-DB human TR gene sequences. A later analysis assigned CDR3 sequences and most-parsimonious VDJ recombination scenarios with the TCRdist pipeline. In a later analysis, each TCR beta chain was defined by its CDR3 amino acid sequence together with its V-gene family, and reads lacking a unique V-gene family were excluded. In a later analysis, 500 to 650 highly shared, low-generation-probability nucleotide sequences were removed to address suspected cross-contamination and a sequencing artifact. In a later analysis, a clonal expansion index for each public chain was calculated from normalized within-repertoire ranks of inferred template counts. Generation probabilities in a later analysis came from a VDJ recombination model fitted to out-of-frame rearrangements, and those results were checked against IGoR. A later analysis scored TCR-TCR, TCR-HLA and TCR-CMV co-occurrence with hypergeometric tests, applying a repertoire-size bias correction to TCR pairs. False discovery rates were estimated in a later analysis by permuting HLA or CMV assignments 20 times. In a later analysis, co-occurring TCRs were grouped using DBSCAN, with TCRdist sequence similarity added in when clustering inside HLA-allele-positive subsets. Co-occurrence clustering excluded repertoires with fewer than 30,000 or more than 120,000 public chains, plus five with anomalous nucleotide sharing. This is the immuneACCESS table as TCRdb keeps it, with only in-frame sequences that have V and J called. A part of the clones is gone; compared with another copy, unresolved V genes explain less than half, and the rest is unexplained. The DNA was the basis for D and trimming; V, J and clone size are from that table. Across this sample there are approximately 240,000 clones, with 75% to 90% seen only once. The ten biggest clones cover approximately 1% of the sample.

The cohort comprised 666 healthy bone marrow donors. At the time of sampling, all cohort members were nominally healthy, though unrecorded immune exposures were likely present. The donor tested CMV seronegative and was one of the 352 seronegative cohort members. A peripheral blood sample was provided by each donor, and peripheral blood mononuclear cells were used for TCR beta sequencing. The Qiagen DNeasy Blood Extraction Kit was used to extract genomic DNA from the blood cell samples. What the research found in general, with its limitations: In a later genetic analysis, fewer N-insertions in productive TCRs were reported among donors in an Asian-associated ancestry cluster than the roughly 700-donor mean. According to the authors, the approach could potentially be generalized to other disease states and immunological phenotypes. In both the original and validation cohorts, the classifier was reported to diagnose cytomegalovirus status with high specificity and sensitivity. The 87-base-pair reads could not distinguish some IMGT-functional V segments, including TRBV6-2 and TRBV6-3, so those segments were excluded. In vitro tests confirmed that a few of the cytomegalovirus-associated TCR beta chains recognize cytomegalovirus antigens. In a later genetic analysis, a missense DCLRE1C variant was associated with V-gene and J-gene trimming of TCR beta chains, and the association was replicated in an independent cohort. Correlated functional status among segregating V segments might be attributable to linkage disequilibrium, but an unknown experimental factor could not be ruled out. When HLA alleles, especially DR and DQ, strongly co-occurred, attributing TCR associations to individual alleles was difficult. Across donors, most TCR sequences were observed very rarely, whereas some public TCRs were present in many individuals. This cohort had only TCR beta chains sequenced, and the lack of alpha or paired-chain data limited which features could be detected. Because counts were too low, around 18 rarely observed V segments, including chromosome 9 orphons, were left out of the earlier analysis of over 550 of the donors. A later analysis reported that several top co-occurrence clusters appeared linked to parvovirus B19, influenza, CMV and Epstein-Barr virus. A total of fewer than 200 TCR beta chains were listed by the study as associated with cytomegalovirus. Presence/absence analyses assumed roughly uniform sequencing depth across donors, an assumption that may not hold. A further reported finding was that TCR beta sequences accurately predicted the HLA-A and HLA-B alleles for most subjects in the first cohort. Immune exposure information for the cohort was limited to CMV serostatus. In an earlier analysis of roughly 500 of the donors, most TCR beta V segments appeared in productive rearrangements about 90% or about 30% of the time, broadly matching IMGT annotations. In a later analysis, most CMV-associated TCR beta chains were found to appear HLA-restricted, with HLA associations seemingly driven largely by CMV exposure. The sequencing pipeline was judged likely to have produced a cluster of highly shared sequence variants as a technical artifact. In a later analysis, HLA-associated TCR beta chains showed more clonal expansion and lower generation probabilities than non-associated chains that were equally common. Because HLA typing was missing for some donors at each locus, association tests included only the typed subset. In a later analysis, TCR association rates were found to vary across HLA loci, with the most associated TCRs seen for DRB1 alleles and the fewest for HLA-C alleles. Specific HLA alleles were associated with 15,000 to 20,000 TCR beta sequences at a false discovery rate of 0.05 in a later analysis.

The germline V gene gives CDR1 as LGHNA and CDR2 as YSLEER. The CDR3, cysteine through phenylalanine, is 14 amino acids long. Only the CDR3 part of the read is kept: 42 bases, read in frame from the first base. Trimming costs V 1 base and J 7 bases, and their ends lie 13 bases apart. The receptor chain draws on TRBV4-3 and TRBJ1-2, and TRBD1 may be the D gene, going by 5 matching bases. The source material was PBMCs. This sequence was found in a woman between 18 and 30 years old in good health and CMV-seronegative. The nucleotide sequence reads TGCGCCAGCAGCCAAGGAGTGGAGGGGTTTGGCTACACCTTC. This encodes CASSQGVEGFGYTF.